This TCR beta chain was identified in a study of T cells after posttransplantation cyclophosphamide. Generated by immunoSEQ multiplex PCR, the TCRdb table keeps only in-frame clones and is missing some. The sample holds 19,000 or so clones, 80% to 90% seen once. Control samples came 1 year after myeloablative marrow transplants with methotrexate plus calcineurin inhibitor. Whole-study results and caveats: Recipient CMV seropositivity and CMV reactivation strongly tracked TRB clonality. Later blood repertoires were often dominated by clones from the donor CD8+ memory compartment. Blood and skin or GI T cell repertoires showed limited TRB overlap.

As to this clone: Its antigen remains unknown. A junction end diverges from the germline sequence, so it may reflect a read error.

This sequence was found in a female patient between 30 and 39 years old who received an allogeneic stem cell transplant from an unrelated donor, was CMV-positive, and had acute and chronic GVHD. Some T cells may trace back to the graft donor. Sequenced material: PBMCs, taken about 400 days after allogeneic stem cell transplant with calcineurin inhibitor and methotrexate.

The CDR3 reads CVSSSKAAGANVLTF. The CDR3 bases are TGTGTCAGTAGTTCGAAAGCGGCCGGGGCCAACGTCCTGACTTTC. V and J are TRBV19 and TRBJ2-6, with TRBD2 as a possible D gene (5 bases). Per germline, CDR1 LNHDA and CDR2 SQIVND (reference sequence). The CDR3 spans 15 residues.